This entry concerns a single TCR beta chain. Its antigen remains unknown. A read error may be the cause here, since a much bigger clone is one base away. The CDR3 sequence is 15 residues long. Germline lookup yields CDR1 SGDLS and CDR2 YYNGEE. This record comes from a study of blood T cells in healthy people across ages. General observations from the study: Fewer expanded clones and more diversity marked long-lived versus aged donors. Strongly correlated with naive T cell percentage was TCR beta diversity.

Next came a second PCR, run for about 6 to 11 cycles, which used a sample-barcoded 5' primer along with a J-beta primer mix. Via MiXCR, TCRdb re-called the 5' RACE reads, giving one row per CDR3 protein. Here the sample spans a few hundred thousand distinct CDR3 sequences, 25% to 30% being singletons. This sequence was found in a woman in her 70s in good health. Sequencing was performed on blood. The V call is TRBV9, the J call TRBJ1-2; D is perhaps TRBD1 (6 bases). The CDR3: CASSKEGTPNYGCTF. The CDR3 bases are TGTGCCAGCAGTAAGGAAGGGACACCTAACTATGGCTGCACCTTC.